This T cell receptor (beta chain) was sequenced in a study (dated by TCRdb to between 2015 and 2016). This clonotype was found many times. No cognate antigen has been identified for it. No clone much larger than this one lies a single base away; base qualities are absent. The junction shows trimming of 2 bases on V and 7 bases on J, and the gene matches do not reach 6 bases of it. CDR1 ENHRY and CDR2 SYGVKD are derived from the germline V gene. The CDR3 numbers 15 residues from cysteine through phenylalanine. Kept here is only the CDR3 DNA, which spans 45 bases and is read in frame from base 1. The library was built by means of RT-PCR. The sequencing machine was an Illumina MiSeq. TCRdb applied fastp at Q25 and MiXCR to the public reads, then kept only in-frame beta chains. Rows are combined by CDR3 protein, so each entry shows the most common genes and DNA. Recorded for this sample are approximately 720,000 distinct CDR3 sequences; approximately 14% of them occurred a single time. The ten biggest clones cover about 3.6% of the sample.

Sequencing used memory CD4+ T cells from blood. This TCR came from a female donor in good health, serving as a healthy control. The rearrangement joined TRBV10-3 to TRBJ1-4, with 8 bases in between that match TRBD1. The CDR3 protein: CAISEQQGGSEKLFF. The DNA reads as follows: TGTGCCATCAGTGAGCAACAGGGGGGGAGTGAAAAACTGTTTTTT.